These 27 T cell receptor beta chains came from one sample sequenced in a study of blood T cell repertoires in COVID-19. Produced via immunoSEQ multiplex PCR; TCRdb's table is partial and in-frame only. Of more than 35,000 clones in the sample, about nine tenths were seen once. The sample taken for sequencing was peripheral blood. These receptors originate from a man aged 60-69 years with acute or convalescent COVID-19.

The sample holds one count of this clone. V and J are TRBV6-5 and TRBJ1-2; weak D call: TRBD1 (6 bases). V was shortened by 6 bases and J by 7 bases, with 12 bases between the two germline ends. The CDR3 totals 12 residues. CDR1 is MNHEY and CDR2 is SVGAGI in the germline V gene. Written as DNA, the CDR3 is TGTGCCAGCAGGGCAGGGGCCGGTGGCTACACCTTC. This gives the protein CASRAGAGGYTF.

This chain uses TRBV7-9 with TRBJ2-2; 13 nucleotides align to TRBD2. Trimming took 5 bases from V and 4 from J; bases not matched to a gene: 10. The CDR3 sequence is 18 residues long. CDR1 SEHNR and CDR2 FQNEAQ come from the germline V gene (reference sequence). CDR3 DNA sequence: TGTGCCAGCAGCCCCCGGACTAGCGGGAGTGGTGGCACCGGGGAGCTGTTTTTT. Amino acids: CASSPRTSGSGGTGELFF. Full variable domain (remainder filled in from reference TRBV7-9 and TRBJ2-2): DTGVSQNPRHKITKRGQNVTFRCDPISEHNRLYWYRQTLGQGPEFLTYFQNEAQLEKSRLLSDRFSAERPKGSFSTLEIQRTEQGDSAMYLCASSPRTSGSGGTGELFFGEGSRLTVL.

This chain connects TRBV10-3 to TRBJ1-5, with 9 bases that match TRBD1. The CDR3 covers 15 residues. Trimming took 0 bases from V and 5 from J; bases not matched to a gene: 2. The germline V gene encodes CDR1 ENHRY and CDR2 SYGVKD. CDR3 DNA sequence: TGTGCCATCAGTGAGTCGGGGGACAGGGATCAGCCCCAGCATTTT. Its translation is CAISESGDRDQPQHF.

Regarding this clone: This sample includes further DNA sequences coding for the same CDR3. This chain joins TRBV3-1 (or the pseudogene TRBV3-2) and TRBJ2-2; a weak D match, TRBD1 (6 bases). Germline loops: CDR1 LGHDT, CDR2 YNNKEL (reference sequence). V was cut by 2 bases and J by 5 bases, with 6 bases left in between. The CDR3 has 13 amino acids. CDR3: CASSQRGTGELFF. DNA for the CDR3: TGTGCCAGCAGCCAAAGGGGGACCGGGGAGCTGTTTTTT.

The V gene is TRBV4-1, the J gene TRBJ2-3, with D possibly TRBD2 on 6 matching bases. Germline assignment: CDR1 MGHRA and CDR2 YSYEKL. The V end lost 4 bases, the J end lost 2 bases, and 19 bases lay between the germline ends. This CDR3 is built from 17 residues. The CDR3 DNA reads TGCGCCAGCAGCCCGGTTCAGGTAGCGGAAGACACAGATACGCAGTATTTT. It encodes CASSPVQVAEDTDTQYF.

CDR3 amino acids: CASSPYSGTTNTGELFF. The DNA for the CDR3 is TGTGCCAGTAGTCCCTATTCCGGGACTACAAACACCGGGGAGCTGTTTTTT. The V gene is TRBV19, the J gene TRBJ2-2; 7 nucleotides align to TRBD2. CDR3 size: 17 residues. Germline V CDR1 and CDR2: LNHDA, SQIVND (reference sequence). Trimming removed 5 bases from V and 2 bases from J; junction bases left unmatched: 11.

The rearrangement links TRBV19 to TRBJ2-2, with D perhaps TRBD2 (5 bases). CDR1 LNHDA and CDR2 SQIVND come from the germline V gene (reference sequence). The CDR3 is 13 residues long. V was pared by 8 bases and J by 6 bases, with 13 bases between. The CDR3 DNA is TGTGCCAGTCGGGATCGGTTAGCCGGGGAGCTGTTTTTT. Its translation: CASRDRLAGELFF. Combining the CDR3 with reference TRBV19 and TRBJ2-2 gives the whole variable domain DGGITQSPKYLFRKEGQNVTLSCEQNLNHDAMYWYRQDPGQGLRLIYYSQIVNDFQKGDIAEGYSVSREKKESFPLTVTSAQKNPTAFYLCASRDRLAGELFFGEGSRLTVL.

The CDR3 reads CASRDDRGSEKLFF. The CDR3 DNA reads as TGCGCCAGCAGGGACGACAGGGGTAGCGAAAAACTGTTTTTT. The chain is built from TRBV5-1 and TRBJ1-4; 8 bases map to TRBD1. V shed 5 bases and J 8 bases; nucleotides not matched to a gene: 8. The length of the CDR3 is 14 residues. Germline CDR1 is SGHRS and CDR2 is YFSETQ.

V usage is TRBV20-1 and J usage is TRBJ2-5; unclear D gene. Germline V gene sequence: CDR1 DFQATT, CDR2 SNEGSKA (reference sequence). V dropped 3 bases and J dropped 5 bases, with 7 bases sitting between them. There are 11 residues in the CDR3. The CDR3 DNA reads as TGCAGTGCTAGTGGTCGGGAGACCCAGTACTTC. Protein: CSASGRETQYF.

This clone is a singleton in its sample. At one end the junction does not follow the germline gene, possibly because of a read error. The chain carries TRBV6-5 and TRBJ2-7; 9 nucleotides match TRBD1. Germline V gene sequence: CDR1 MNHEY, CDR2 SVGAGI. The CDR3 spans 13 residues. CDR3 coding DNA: TGTGCCAGCACTTACAGGGGGCTCTACGAGCAGTACTTC. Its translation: CASTYRGLYEQYF.

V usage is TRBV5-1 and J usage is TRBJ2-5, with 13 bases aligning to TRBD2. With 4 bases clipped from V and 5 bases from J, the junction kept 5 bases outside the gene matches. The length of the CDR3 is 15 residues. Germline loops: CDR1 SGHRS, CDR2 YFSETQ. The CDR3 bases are TGCGCCAGCAGCCCGCTGACTAGCGGGGGGGAGACCCAGTACTTC. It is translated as CASSPLTSGGETQYF. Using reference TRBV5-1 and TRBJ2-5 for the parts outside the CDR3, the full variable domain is KAGVTQTPRYLIKTRGQQVTLSCSPISGHRSVSWYQQTPGQGLQFLFEYFSETQRNKGNFPGRFSGRQFSNSRSEMNVSTLELGDSALYLCASSPLTSGGETQYFGPGTRLLVL.

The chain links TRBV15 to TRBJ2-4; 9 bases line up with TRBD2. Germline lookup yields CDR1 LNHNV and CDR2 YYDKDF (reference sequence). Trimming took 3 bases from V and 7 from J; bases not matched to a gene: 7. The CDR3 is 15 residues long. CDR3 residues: CATSRLAGLVNIQYF. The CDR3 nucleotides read TGTGCCACCAGCAGGCTAGCGGGGTTAGTCAACATTCAGTACTTC.

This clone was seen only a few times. The CDR3, as DNA: TGTGCCAGTAGTATCGGGTATAGCAATCAGCCCCAGCATTTT. Protein product: CASSIGYSNQPQHF. The V and J genes are TRBV19 and TRBJ1-5; D is ambiguous. V was trimmed by 3 bases and J by 0 bases, leaving 6 bases between them. The CDR3 is 14 amino acids. CDR1 and CDR2 (germline): LNHDA, SQIVND (reference sequence).

This CDR3 reads CASSLVGQINTEAFF. CDR3 sequence (DNA): TGTGCCAGCAGCTTAGTTGGACAGATAAACACTGAAGCTTTCTTT. J is TRBJ1-1 and V is TRBV11-3; a weak D match, TRBD1 (6 bases). V shed 1 base and J shed 2 bases, with 11 bases lying between them. CDR1 and CDR2 from the germline V gene are SGHNT and YENEEA. This CDR3 region has 15 residues.

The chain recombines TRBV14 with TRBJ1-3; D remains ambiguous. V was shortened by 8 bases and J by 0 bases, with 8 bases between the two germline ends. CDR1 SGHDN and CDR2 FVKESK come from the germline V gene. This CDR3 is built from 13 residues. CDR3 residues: CASSISSGNTIYF. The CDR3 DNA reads TGTGCCAGCTCGATCAGCTCTGGAAACACCATATATTTT. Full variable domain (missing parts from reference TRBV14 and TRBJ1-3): EAGVTQFPSHSVIEKGQTVTLRCDPISGHDNLYWYRRVMGKEIKFLLHFVKESKQDESGMPNNRFLAERTGGTYSTLKVQPAELEDSGVYFCASSISSGNTIYFGEGSWLTVV.

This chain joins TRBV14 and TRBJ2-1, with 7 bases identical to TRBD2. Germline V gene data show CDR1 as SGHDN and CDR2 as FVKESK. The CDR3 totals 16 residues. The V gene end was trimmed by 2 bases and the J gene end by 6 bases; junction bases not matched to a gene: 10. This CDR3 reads CASSQSRGGFGNEQFF. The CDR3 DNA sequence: TGTGCCAGCAGCCAATCTAGGGGAGGGTTCGGCAATGAGCAGTTCTTC.

In DNA, the CDR3 is TGTGCCAGCAGCCAAATTCGGGACTTCCAAGAGACCCAGTACTTC. Its protein product is CASSQIRDFQETQYF. The chain has TRBV14 and TRBJ2-5; D is perhaps TRBD2 (6 bases). CDR3 length equals 15 residues. Germline assignment: CDR1 SGHDN and CDR2 FVKESK. V was shortened by 2 bases and J by 1 base, with 11 bases between the two germline ends.

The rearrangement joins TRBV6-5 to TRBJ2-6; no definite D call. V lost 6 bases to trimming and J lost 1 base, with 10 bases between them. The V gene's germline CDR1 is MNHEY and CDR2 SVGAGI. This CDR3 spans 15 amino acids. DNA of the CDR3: TGTGCCAGCAGACGAGGTACATCTGGGGCCAACGTCCTGACTTTC. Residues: CASRRGTSGANVLTF.

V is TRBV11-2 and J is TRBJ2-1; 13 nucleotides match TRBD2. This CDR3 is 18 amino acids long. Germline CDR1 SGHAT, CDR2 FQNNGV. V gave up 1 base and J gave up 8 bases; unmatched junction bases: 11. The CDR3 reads CASSLGTTSGRFTDEQFF. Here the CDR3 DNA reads TGTGCCAGCAGCTTAGGGACGACTAGCGGGAGGTTTACGGATGAGCAGTTCTTC.

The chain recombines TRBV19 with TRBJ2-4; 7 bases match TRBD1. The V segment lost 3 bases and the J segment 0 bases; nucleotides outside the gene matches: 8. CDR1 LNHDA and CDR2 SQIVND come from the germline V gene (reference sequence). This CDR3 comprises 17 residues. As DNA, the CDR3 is TGTGCCAGTAGTATCCCCGGGACAGTAATAGCCAAAAACATTCAGTACTTC. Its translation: CASSIPGTVIAKNIQYF. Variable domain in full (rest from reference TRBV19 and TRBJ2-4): DGGITQSPKYLFRKEGQNVTLSCEQNLNHDAMYWYRQDPGQGLRLIYYSQIVNDFQKGDIAEGYSVSREKKESFPLTVTSAQKNPTAFYLCASSIPGTVIAKNIQYFGAGTRLSVL.

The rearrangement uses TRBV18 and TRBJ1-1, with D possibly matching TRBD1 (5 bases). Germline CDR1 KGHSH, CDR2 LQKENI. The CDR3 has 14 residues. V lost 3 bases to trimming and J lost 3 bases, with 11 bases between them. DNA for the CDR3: TGTGCCAGCTCACCGGGAAGGGGTTACACTGAAGCTTTCTTT. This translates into CASSPGRGYTEAFF. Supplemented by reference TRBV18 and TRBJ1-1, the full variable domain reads NAGVMQNPRHLVRRRGQEARLRCSPMKGHSHVYWYRQLPEEGLKFMVYLQKENIIDESGMPKERFSAEFPKEGPSILRIQQVVRGDSAAYFCASSPGRGYTEAFFGQGTRLTVV.

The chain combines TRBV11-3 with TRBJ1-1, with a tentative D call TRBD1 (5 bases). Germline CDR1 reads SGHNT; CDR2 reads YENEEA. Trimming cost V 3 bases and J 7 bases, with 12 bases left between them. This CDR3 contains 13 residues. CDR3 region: CASSLSQGGEAFF. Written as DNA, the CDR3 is TGTGCCAGCAGCTTGTCCCAGGGAGGTGAAGCTTTCTTT.

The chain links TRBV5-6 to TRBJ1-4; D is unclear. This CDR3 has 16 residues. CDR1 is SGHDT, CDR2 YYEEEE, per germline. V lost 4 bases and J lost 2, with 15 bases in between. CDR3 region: CASSPAPSATNEKLFF. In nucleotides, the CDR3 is TGTGCCAGCAGCCCCGCTCCATCAGCGACTAATGAAAAACTGTTTTTT.

CDR3 sequence reads: CASSSGTGGAERPQHF. CDR3 bases: TGTGCCAGCAGTTCCGGGACAGGGGGCGCGGAGAGGCCCCAGCATTTT. The rearrangement links TRBV6-2 or TRBV6-3 to TRBJ1-5, with 12 bases matching TRBD1. Per the germline V gene, CDR1 is MNHEY and CDR2 is SVGEGT. The CDR3 covers 16 residues. The trim removed 4 bases at V and 9 bases at J, leaving 10 bases unmatched.

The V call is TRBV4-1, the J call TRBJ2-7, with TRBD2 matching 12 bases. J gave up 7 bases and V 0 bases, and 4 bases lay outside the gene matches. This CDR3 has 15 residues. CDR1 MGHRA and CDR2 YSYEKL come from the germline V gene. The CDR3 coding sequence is TGCGCCAGCAGCCAAGATATCACTAGCGGGAGGGAGCAGTACTTC. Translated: CASSQDITSGREQYF.

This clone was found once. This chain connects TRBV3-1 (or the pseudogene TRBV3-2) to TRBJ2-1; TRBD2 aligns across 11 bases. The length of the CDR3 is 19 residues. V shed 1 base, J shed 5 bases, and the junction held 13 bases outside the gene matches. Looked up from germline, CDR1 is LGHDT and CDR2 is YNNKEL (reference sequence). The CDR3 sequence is CASSQGGGLLAGENNEQFF. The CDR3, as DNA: TGTGCCAGCAGCCAAGGGGGAGGATTACTAGCGGGAGAGAACAATGAGCAGTTCTTC.

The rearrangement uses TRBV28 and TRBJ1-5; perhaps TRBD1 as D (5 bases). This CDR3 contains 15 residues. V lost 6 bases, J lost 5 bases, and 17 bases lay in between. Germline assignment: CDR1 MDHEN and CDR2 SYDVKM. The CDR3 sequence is CASSPPPGLDQPQHF. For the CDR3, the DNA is TGTGCCAGCAGCCCACCCCCAGGGCTCGATCAGCCCCAGCATTTT.